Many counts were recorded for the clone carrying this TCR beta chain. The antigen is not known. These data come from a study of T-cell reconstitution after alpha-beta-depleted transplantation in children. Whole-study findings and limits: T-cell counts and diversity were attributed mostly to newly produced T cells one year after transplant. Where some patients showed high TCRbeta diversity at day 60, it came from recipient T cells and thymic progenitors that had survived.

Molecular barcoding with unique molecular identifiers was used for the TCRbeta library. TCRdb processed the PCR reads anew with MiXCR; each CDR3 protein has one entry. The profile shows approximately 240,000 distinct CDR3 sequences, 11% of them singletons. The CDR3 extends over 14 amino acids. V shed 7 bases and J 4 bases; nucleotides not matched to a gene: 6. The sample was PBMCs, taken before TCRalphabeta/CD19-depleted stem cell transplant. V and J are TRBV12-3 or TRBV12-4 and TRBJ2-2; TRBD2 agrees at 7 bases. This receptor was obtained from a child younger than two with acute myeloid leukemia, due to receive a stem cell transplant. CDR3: CASNPGGSTGELFF. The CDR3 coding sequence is TGTGCCAGCAATCCGGGGGGAAGCACCGGGGAGCTGTTTTTT.